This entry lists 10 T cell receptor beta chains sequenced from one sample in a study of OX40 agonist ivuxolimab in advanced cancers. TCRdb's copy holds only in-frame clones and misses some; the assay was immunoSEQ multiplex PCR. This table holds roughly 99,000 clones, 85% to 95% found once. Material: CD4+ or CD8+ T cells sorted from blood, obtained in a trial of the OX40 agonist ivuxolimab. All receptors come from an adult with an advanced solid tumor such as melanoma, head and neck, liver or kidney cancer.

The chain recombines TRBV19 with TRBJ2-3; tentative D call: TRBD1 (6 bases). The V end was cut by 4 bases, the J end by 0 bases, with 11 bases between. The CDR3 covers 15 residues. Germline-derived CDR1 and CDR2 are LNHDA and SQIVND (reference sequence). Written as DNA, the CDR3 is TGTGCCAGTAGTACCGGACAGCCAAGCACAGATACGCAGTATTTT. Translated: CASSTGQPSTDTQYF.

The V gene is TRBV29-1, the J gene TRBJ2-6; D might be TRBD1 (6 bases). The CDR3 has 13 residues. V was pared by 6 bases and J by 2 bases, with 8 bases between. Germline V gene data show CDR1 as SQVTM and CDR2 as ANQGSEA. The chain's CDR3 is CSVQGAGANVLTF. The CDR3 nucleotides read TGCAGCGTACAGGGCGCTGGGGCCAACGTCCTGACTTTC. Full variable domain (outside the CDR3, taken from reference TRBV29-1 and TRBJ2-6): SAVISQKPSRDICQRGTSLTIQCQVDSQVTMMFWYRQQPGQSLTLIATANQGSEATYESGFVIDKFPISRPNLTFSTLTVSNMSPEDSSIYLCSVQGAGANVLTFGAGSRLTVL.

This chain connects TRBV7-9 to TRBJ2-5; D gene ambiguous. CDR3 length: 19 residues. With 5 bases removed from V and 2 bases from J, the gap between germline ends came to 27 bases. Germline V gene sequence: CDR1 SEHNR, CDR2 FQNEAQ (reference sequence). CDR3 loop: CASSPRFRSDDHYQETQYF. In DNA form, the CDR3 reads TGTGCCAGCAGCCCCCGCTTTCGAAGCGACGATCATTATCAAGAGACCCAGTACTTC.

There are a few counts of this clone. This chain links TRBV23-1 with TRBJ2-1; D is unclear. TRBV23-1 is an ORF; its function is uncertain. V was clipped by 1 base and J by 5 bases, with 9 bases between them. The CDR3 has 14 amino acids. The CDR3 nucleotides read TGCGCCAGCAGTCAATTCGCCCCCAACAATGAGCAGTTCTTC. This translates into CASSQFAPNNEQFF.

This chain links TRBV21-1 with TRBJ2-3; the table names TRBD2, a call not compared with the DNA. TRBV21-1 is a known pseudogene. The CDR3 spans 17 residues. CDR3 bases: TGTGCCAGCACCACTTACCCCGGGGGGAGAAGCACAGATACGCAGTATTTT. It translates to CASTTYPGGRSTDTQYF.

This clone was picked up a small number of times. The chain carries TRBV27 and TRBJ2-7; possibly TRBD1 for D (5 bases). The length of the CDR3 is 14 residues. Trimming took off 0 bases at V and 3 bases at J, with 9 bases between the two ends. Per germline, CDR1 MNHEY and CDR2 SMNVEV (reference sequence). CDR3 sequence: CASSLSDSIYEQYF. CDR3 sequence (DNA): TGTGCCAGCAGTTTATCCGACAGCATCTACGAGCAGTACTTC.

The CDR3 protein is CSGWDRWGPRNYGYTF. The DNA for the CDR3 is TGCAGCGGGTGGGACAGGTGGGGCCCCCGTAACTATGGCTACACCTTC. The chain carries TRBV29-1 and TRBJ1-2, with TRBD1 matching over 8 bases. In germline, CDR1 is SQVTM, CDR2 ANQGSEA. The CDR3 consists of 16 residues. The junction had 14 bases not matched to a gene; V was cut back by 7 bases and J by 1 base.

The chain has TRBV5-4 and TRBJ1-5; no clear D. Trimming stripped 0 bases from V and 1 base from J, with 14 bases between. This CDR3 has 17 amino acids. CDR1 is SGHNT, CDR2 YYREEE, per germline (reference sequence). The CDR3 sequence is CASSLATGGVSNQPQHF. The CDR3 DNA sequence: TGTGCCAGCAGCTTGGCCACGGGCGGAGTGAGCAATCAGCCCCAGCATTTT.

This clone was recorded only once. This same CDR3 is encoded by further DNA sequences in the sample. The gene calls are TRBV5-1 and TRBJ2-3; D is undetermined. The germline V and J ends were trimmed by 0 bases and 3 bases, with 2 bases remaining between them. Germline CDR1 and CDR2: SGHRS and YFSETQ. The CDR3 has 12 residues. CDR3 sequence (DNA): TGCGCCAGCAGCTTGGAGACAGATACGCAGTATTTT. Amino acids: CASSLETDTQYF.

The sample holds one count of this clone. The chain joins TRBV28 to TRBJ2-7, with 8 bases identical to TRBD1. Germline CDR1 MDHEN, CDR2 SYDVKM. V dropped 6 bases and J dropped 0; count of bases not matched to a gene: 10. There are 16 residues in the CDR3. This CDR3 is CASRRDGQGSSYEQYF. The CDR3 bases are TGTGCCAGCAGGCGCGACGGACAGGGCAGCTCCTACGAGCAGTACTTC.